This entry features one TCR beta chain sequence. Trimming removed 4 bases from V and 10 bases from J; junction bases left unmatched: 13. Looked up from germline, CDR1 is SGDLS and CDR2 is YYNGEE. The CDR3 is made up of 14 amino acids. The sample belongs to a study of blood T cell repertoires in COVID-19. Study in general: Italy, Spain and the United States were the sources of the convalescent and acute COVID-19 samples. From T cells, B-cell-depleted T cells, or PBMCs came the material, which was cDNA or gDNA.

Authors' data handling: Reference gene primers were amplified, and this amplification served to estimate nucleated cell counts. Generated by immunoSEQ multiplex PCR, the TCRdb table keeps only in-frame clones and is missing some. That table furnishes V, J and clone size, whereas the DNA furnished D and trimming. The sample yields 150,000 to 200,000 clones, 83% seen once. Material for sequencing was peripheral blood. The rearrangement uses TRBV9 and TRBJ1-2, with 7 bases matching TRBD1. The source of this sequence is a human donor in a cohort sampled during active COVID-19. This chain's CDR3 is CASSTPTGWVDYTF. CDR3 in DNA: TGTGCCAGCAGCACCCCGACAGGGTGGGTTGACTACACCTTC. Variable domain in full (rest from reference TRBV9 and TRBJ1-2): DSGVTQTPKHLITATGQRVTLRCSPRSGDLSVYWYQQSLDQGLQFLIQYYNGEERAKGNILERFSAQQFPDLHSELNLSSLELGDSALYFCASSTPTGWVDYTFGSGTRLTVV.